This T cell receptor (beta chain) was sequenced in a study of blood T cell repertoires in COVID-19. Generated by immunoSEQ multiplex PCR, the TCRdb table keeps only in-frame clones and is missing some. The sample contains fewer than 300,000 clones, 80% to 90% of which appear only once. V trimming: 4 bases; J trimming: 1 base; junction bases outside the gene matches: 7. The CDR3 has 16 amino acids. The germline CDR1 and CDR2 sequences are SGHRS and YFSETQ. What was sequenced was PBMCs or T cells enriched from blood (not recorded which). This sequence joins TRBV5-1 and TRBJ2-2, with 7 bases that match TRBD1. The sequence derives from a man younger than 35 who had recovered from COVID-19. CDR3 in amino acids: CASSAGDSLNTGELFF. CDR3 bases: TGCGCCAGCAGCGCTGGGGACAGCCTGAACACCGGGGAGCTGTTTTTT. Full variable domain (missing parts from reference TRBV5-1 and TRBJ2-2): KAGVTQTPRYLIKTRGQQVTLSCSPISGHRSVSWYQQTPGQGLQFLFEYFSETQRNKGNFPGRFSGRQFSNSRSEMNVSTLELGDSALYLCASSAGDSLNTGELFFGEGSRLTVL.